This T cell receptor (beta chain) was obtained from a study of TIL therapy for anti-PD-1-resistant metastatic lung cancer. Study as a whole: Patients had a median age of about 50 years (range about 35-80). Most patients had lung adenocarcinoma; a few tumors were EGFR-mutant, two ALK-rearranged; half smoked currently or formerly.

Time point noted: pre-treatment sample, taken before nivolumab and TIL therapy. The CDR3 is made up of 17 amino acids. Germline CDR1 is MNHNS and CDR2 is SASEGT. The ends lost 3 bases at V and 14 bases at J; junction bases unmatched: 18. The immunoSEQ assay was v3. Repertoires were generated with immunoSEQ multiplex PCR, while TCRdb's copy carries only in-frame clones and drops some. The repertoire holds more than 20,000 clones, with over 70% as singletons. This sequence originates from a person aged 25 to 80 with non-small cell lung cancer. The sequences come from blood, collected at baseline. This chain joins TRBV6-1 and TRBJ1-6, with 8 positions matching TRBD1. This chain's CDR3 is CASSENNPGQAPPTLHF. CDR3 DNA: TGTGCCAGCAGTGAGAACAATCCGGGACAGGCCCCCCCCACCCTCCACTTT.